The present T cell receptor beta chain was sequenced within a study of cytomegalovirus exposure and HLA in healthy donors. The overall study: An early release of data contained about 85 million unique TCRs, which came from HLA-typed donors.

This clone came up a few times. Germline V gene sequence: CDR1 SGHDT, CDR2 YYEEEE. Trimming left V 2 bases short and J 6 bases short, with 9 bases between. The CDR3 contains 13 residues. The study ran its PCR with 60 Vbeta and 13 Jbeta primers. Only in-frame clones appear in the TCRdb table, and some are missing; sequencing was by immunoSEQ multiplex PCR. Here the sample spans about 120,000 clones, roughly 86% being singletons. This TCR was sampled from a man aged 35-49 years in good health and CMV-seronegative. Input material: PBMCs. The V call is TRBV5-6, the J call TRBJ1-5; D remains unclear. CDR3 DNA sequence: TGTGCCAGCAGCTTACAGCCCGGTCAGCCCCAGCATTTT. Its protein product is CASSLQPGQPQHF.